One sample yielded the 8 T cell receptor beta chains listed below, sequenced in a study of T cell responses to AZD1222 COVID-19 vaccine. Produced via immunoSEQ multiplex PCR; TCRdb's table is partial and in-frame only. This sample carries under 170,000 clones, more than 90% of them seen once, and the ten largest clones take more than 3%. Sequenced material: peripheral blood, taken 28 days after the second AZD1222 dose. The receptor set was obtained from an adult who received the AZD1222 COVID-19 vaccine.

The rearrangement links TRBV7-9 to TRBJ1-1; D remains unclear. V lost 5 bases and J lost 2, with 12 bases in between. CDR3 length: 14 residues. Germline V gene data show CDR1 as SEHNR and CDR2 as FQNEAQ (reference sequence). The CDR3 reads CASSNRALNTEAFF. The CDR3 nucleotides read TGTGCCAGCAGCAATCGGGCCCTAAACACTGAAGCTTTCTTT.

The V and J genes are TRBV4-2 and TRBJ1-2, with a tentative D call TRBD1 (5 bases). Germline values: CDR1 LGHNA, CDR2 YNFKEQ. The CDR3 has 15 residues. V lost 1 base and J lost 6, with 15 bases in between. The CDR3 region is CASSQVEGLWNGYTF. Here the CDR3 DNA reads TGTGCCAGCAGCCAAGTCGAGGGGCTGTGGAATGGCTACACCTTC.

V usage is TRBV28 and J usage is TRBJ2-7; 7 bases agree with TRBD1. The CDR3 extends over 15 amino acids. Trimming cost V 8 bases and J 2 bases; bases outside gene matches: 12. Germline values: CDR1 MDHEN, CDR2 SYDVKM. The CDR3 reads CASQKGALTAYEQYF. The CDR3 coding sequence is TGTGCCAGCCAAAAGGGGGCCCTTACCGCCTACGAGCAGTACTTC.

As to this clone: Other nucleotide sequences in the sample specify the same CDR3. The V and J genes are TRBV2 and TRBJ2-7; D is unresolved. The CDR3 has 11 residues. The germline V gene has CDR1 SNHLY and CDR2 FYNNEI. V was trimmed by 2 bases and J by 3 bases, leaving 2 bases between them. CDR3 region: CASSEIYEQYF. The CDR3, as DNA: TGTGCCAGCAGTGAAATCTACGAGCAGTACTTC.

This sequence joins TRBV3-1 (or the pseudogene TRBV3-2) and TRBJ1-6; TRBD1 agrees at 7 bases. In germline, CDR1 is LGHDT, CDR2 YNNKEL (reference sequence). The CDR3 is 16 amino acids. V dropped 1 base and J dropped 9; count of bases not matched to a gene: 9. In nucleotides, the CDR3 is TGTGCCAGCAGCCAAGGGGGGCAGGGGGAAGGTTCACCCCTCCACTTT. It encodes CASSQGGQGEGSPLHF.

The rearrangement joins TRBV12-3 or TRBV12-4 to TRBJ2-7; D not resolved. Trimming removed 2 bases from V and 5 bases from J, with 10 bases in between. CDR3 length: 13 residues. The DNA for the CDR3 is TGTGCCAGCAGTTTAAACGAGGACCACGAGCAGTACTTC. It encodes CASSLNEDHEQYF.

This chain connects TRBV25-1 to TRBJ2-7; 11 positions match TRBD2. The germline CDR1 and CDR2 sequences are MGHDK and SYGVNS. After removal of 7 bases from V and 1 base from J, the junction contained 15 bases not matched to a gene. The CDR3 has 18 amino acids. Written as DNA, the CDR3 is TGTGCCAGCACCGACCGTCCCCAAACTAGCGGGAGTTCCTACGAGCAGTACTTC. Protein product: CASTDRPQTSGSSYEQYF.

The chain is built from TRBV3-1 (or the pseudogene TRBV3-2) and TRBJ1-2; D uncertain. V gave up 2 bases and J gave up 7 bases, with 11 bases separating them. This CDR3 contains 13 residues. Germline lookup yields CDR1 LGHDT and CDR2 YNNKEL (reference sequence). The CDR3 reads CASSQTQSGGYTF. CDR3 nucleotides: TGTGCCAGCAGCCAAACTCAGTCGGGTGGCTACACCTTC.